This T cell receptor beta chain was sequenced in a study of regulatory T cells in long-lasting Graves disease. Study at large: Patients with persistent Graves' disease had over 5 years of antithyroid drugs and persistent TSH receptor antibodies.

Arm-PCR with iRepertoire HTBI primers amplified the CDR3 regions for these TCR beta libraries. Each CDR3 protein is one row after TCRdb ran MiXCR on the multiplex PCR reads. The repertoire consists of approximately 400,000 distinct CDR3 sequences, with around 20% occurring once and the leading ten covering roughly 30%. The germline gives CDR1 SGHTA, CDR2 FQGNSA. This CDR3 region has 13 residues. Trimming removed 6 bases from V and 8 bases from J; junction bases left unmatched: 8. Indicated time point: persistent/refractory GD, antithyroid drugs over 5 years with positive TRAb. From PBMCs, RNA was extracted and then used to make the TCR library. From an endocrinology department in Xi'an, China, came the patients. Peripheral blood, about 9 milliliters per patient, was collected in EDTA tubes. This clonotype was seen many times.

The chain uses TRBV7-2 and TRBJ1-2, with 8 bases identical to TRBD1. The receptor comes from a female donor with Graves disease. This sample comprised peripheral blood mononuclear cells (PBMCs), obtained when the disease was refractory, from a patient treated with antithyroid drugs. The DNA for the CDR3 is TGTGCCAGCAGTTGGGGACAGGTCGGGGGCTACACCTTC. The encoded protein is CASSWGQVGGYTF.